The present entry profiles one T cell receptor (beta chain) with its context. There is no known antigen for this receptor. The sample holds no much larger clone one base away, and base qualities are not on file. The CDR3, cysteine through phenylalanine, is 14 amino acids long. Of the read, only the CDR3 DNA is kept; its 42 bases are in frame from base 1. From the germline V gene (reference sequence), CDR1 is MNHEY and CDR2 is SMNVEV. Trimming takes 3 bases from V and 2 bases from J, and the germline ends sit 7 bases apart. The data derive from a study of siplizumab effects on memory and regulatory T cells (dated by TCRdb to the late 2010s). In terms of the full investigation: The effect of the anti-CD2 antibody siplizumab on alloreactive T-cell subsets was examined in allogeneic mixed lymphocyte reactions constructed from human PBMCs. What the study reported, not specific to this receptor: Roughly 75-95% of proliferating CD4+ or CD8+ clones could not be assigned a naive or memory phenotype. Sequences below about 10^-5 frequency were poorly captured, so only a minor fraction of alloreactive clones could be mapped to unstimulated subsets. In reactions with siplizumab, an average of 68.8% of mappable alloreactive CD4+ clones were Treg-derived, compared with 25% to 30% in control reactions. Compared with memory T cells, unstimulated naive T cells appeared more diverse, and naive cells seemed to make a substantial contribution to the alloresponse. Whether proliferating Tregs from siplizumab cultures were suppressive was not functionally confirmed. The cumulative frequency of alloreactive sequences traceable to unstimulated CD4+ memory T cells was significantly reduced by siplizumab.

TCRbeta CDR3 sequencing was performed on sorted unstimulated T cells and on proliferating T cells recovered from mixed lymphocyte reactions. Fresh whole blood from some ten HLA-typed healthy donors was used as the source from which PBMCs were isolated. The library was made by the immunoSEQ multiplex PCR assay. Some 100,000 TCR templates per sample were assayed by the deep sequencing platform. Genomic DNA extracted from sorted T cells was the material used for TCRbeta CDR3 sequencing. The original pipeline was this. The R programming language was used for clonal analysis of the TCRbeta CDR3 data. Unstimulated samples were compared with post-reaction CFSE-low samples to define alloreactive CD4+ and CD8+ clones. By matching sequences to the repertoires of sorted unstimulated Treg and non-Treg cells, each alloreactive CD4+ clone was assigned a regulatory or non-regulatory origin. The table was pulled from immuneACCESS by TCRdb, which kept in-frame rearrangements only. Such tables lose some clones; where checked, under half of the loss comes from unresolved V genes, and the rest has no known cause. D and trimming were read from the DNA, whereas the V and J calls and clone size are those reported in that table. Across this sample there are approximately 70,000 clones, with around 90% seen only once. Around 28% of the sample lies in the top ten.

Sequencing was carried out using CD8+ T cells sorted from blood. The rearrangement joined TRBV27 to TRBJ2-2; a tentative D match to TRBD1 spans 5 bases. This clonotype originated in a human donor in good health. The CDR3 reads as follows: CASSFGANTGELFF. Read as DNA, the sequence is TGTGCCAGCAGTTTTGGGGCAAACACCGGGGAGCTGTTTTTT.